This TCR beta chain stems from a study of identical twins. TCRdb ran MiXCR on the 5' RACE reads and lists one entry per CDR3 protein. The sample records 350,000 or so distinct CDR3 sequences, roughly 12% being singletons. Germline V gives CDR1 SQVTM, CDR2 ANQGSEA. The V and J ends lost 3 bases and 7 bases respectively, with 13 bases between them. The CDR3 spans 12 residues. These data are also associated with another study on yellow fever vaccine responses in identical twins.

Material: CD8+ T cells sorted from blood. The chain carries TRBV29-1 and TRBJ2-7; TRBD2 might be the D (5 bases). The receptor's source is a woman under 30 in good health. In nucleotides, the CDR3 is TGCAGCGTTGAGGACGGCTCGGGGGAGCAGTACTTC. Translating it yields CSVEDGSGEQYF.